A single sample gave rise to the 15 T cell receptor beta chains below, sequenced in a study of T cell responses to AZD1222 COVID-19 vaccine. Clones were sequenced by immunoSEQ multiplex PCR, and TCRdb holds only the in-frame ones, with some missing. In the table there are about 82,000 clones, approximately 85% of which are singletons. The sequenced sample was peripheral blood, obtained 28 days after the second AZD1222 dose. The source of these receptors is an adult who received the AZD1222 COVID-19 vaccine.

The rearrangement joins TRBV13 to TRBJ1-6; perhaps TRBD1 as D (5 bases). Germline V gene sequence: CDR1 PRHDT, CDR2 FYEKMQ (reference sequence). Trimming removed 3 bases from V and 7 bases from J, with 16 bases in between. The CDR3 runs to 16 residues. The CDR3 sequence: CASSFKQAASNSPLHF. The CDR3 DNA is TGTGCCAGCAGCTTTAAACAGGCTGCCTCCAATTCACCCCTCCACTTT. The complete variable domain, with remaining parts taken from reference TRBV13 and TRBJ1-6, reads AAGVIQSPRHLIKEKRETATLKCYPIPRHDTVYWYQQGPGQDPQFLISFYEKMQSDKGSIPDRFSAQQFSDYHSELNMSSLELGDSALYFCASSFKQAASNSPLHFGNGTRLTVT.

This chain uses TRBV20-1 with TRBJ2-7; 11 positions match TRBD2. The germline V gene has CDR1 DFQATT and CDR2 SNEGSKA (reference sequence). Germline trimming cut 3 bases from V and 4 bases from J; bases unmatched to any gene: 8. There are 15 residues in the CDR3. CDR3: CSASPTGTSGYEQYF. In nucleotides, the CDR3 is TGCAGTGCTAGTCCTACCGGGACTAGCGGATACGAGCAGTACTTC.

The V gene is TRBV28, the J gene TRBJ2-7; a weak D match, TRBD2 (7 bases). CDR3 length equals 15 residues. Germline V gene data show CDR1 as MDHEN and CDR2 as SYDVKM. Between the trimmed V and J ends, which lost 8 bases and 3 bases, there was a span of 20 bases. CDR3 region: CASRKGGGSGYEQYF. CDR3 DNA sequence: TGTGCCAGCCGTAAAGGGGGAGGGAGTGGCTACGAGCAGTACTTC. The whole variable domain, remainder taken from reference TRBV28 and TRBJ2-7, is DVKVTQSSRYLVKRTGEKVFLECVQDMDHENMFWYRQDPGLGLRLIYFSYDVKMKEKGDIPEGYSVSREKKERFSLILESASTNQTSMYLCASRKGGGSGYEQYFGPGTRLTVT.

The V and J genes are TRBV5-6 and TRBJ2-3; no clear D gene. V lost 5 bases, J lost 0 bases, and 7 bases lay in between. In germline, CDR1 is SGHDT, CDR2 YYEEEE. The CDR3 runs to 13 residues. The CDR3 region has the DNA TGTGCCAGCAGGGGGTTTAGCACAGATACGCAGTATTTT. Protein product: CASRGFSTDTQYF.

The chain combines TRBV10-3 with TRBJ2-3; 8 bases agree with TRBD1. Germline assignment: CDR1 ENHRY and CDR2 SYGVKD. The CDR3 totals 16 residues. Trimming removed 4 bases from V and 2 bases from J; junction bases left unmatched: 8. CDR3 sequence reads: CAISGPGTGFTDTQYF. CDR3 nucleotide sequence: TGTGCCATCAGTGGACCCGGGACAGGATTCACAGATACGCAGTATTTT.

This rearrangement joins TRBV7-9 to TRBJ1-2; D ambiguous. The germline CDR1 and CDR2 sequences are SEHNR and FQNEAQ (reference sequence). The CDR3 sequence is 14 residues long. V lost 3 bases and J 4 bases, leaving 12 bases between the germline ends. CDR3 DNA sequence: TGTGCCAGCAGCTTTGAGAAGTCAGTCTATGGCTACACCTTC. Translating gives CASSFEKSVYGYTF.

The V and J genes are TRBV7-9 and TRBJ2-3, with TRBD1 matching over 7 bases. V shed 5 bases, J shed 2 bases, and the junction held 7 bases outside the gene matches. This CDR3 is 15 amino acids long. Germline CDR1 is SEHNR and CDR2 is FQNEAQ (reference sequence). The CDR3 sequence: CASSNRQGDTDTQYF. The CDR3 DNA is TGTGCCAGCAGCAACCGACAGGGTGACACAGATACGCAGTATTTT.

This sequence joins TRBV6-2 or TRBV6-3 and TRBJ1-2; 9 bases map to TRBD1. The CDR3 covers 15 residues. Germline CDR1 reads MNHEY; CDR2 reads SVGEGT. V dropped 2 bases and J dropped 2; count of bases not matched to a gene: 3. The CDR3 protein is CASSYPGTGNYGYTF. CDR3 sequence (DNA): TGTGCCAGCAGTTACCCCGGGACAGGGAACTATGGCTACACCTTC.

The chain recombines TRBV18 with TRBJ2-5, with no clear D. CDR1 KGHSH and CDR2 LQKENI come from the germline V gene. This CDR3 has 13 amino acids. Trimming pared 0 bases from V and 3 bases from J, leaving 5 bases between. CDR3 sequence (DNA): TGTGCCAGCTCACCACCGGCGGAAGAGACCCAGTACTTC. Protein product: CASSPPAEETQYF.

CDR3 in amino acids: CASSLGELFF. CDR3 nucleotide sequence: TGTGCCAGCAGCTTAGGGGAGCTGTTTTTT. The chain joins TRBV11-3 to TRBJ2-2; D gene unclear. In germline, CDR1 is SGHNT, CDR2 YENEEA. V was pared by 1 base and J by 9 bases, with 0 bases between. CDR3 length: 10 amino acids.

The chain links TRBV18 to TRBJ1-3; D gene unclear. From germline, CDR1 is KGHSH and CDR2 LQKENI. CDR3 size: 18 residues. V was shortened by 1 base and J by 0 bases, with 16 bases between the two germline ends. CDR3 coding DNA: TGTGCCAGCTCACCACTAGGACCAACCGTCGTCTCTGGAAACACCATATATTTT. It encodes CASSPLGPTVVSGNTIYF.

The chain is built from TRBV6-2 or TRBV6-3 and TRBJ1-2; D perhaps matches TRBD1 (6 bases). Germline V gene data show CDR1 as MNHEY and CDR2 as SVGEGT. Between the trimmed V and J ends, which lost 2 bases and 5 bases, there was a span of 15 bases. This CDR3 is built from 15 residues. CDR3 protein: CASSYSFSQGYGYTF. DNA for the CDR3: TGTGCCAGCAGTTACAGCTTCTCTCAGGGGTATGGCTACACCTTC.

The CDR3 spells CASSPGQMIYGYTF. CDR3 bases: TGTGCCAGTAGTCCGGGACAAATGATCTATGGCTACACCTTC. The chain links TRBV19 to TRBJ1-2, with a weak D call TRBD1 (6 bases). V was clipped by 5 bases and J by 4 bases, with 14 bases between them. Germline V CDR1 and CDR2: LNHDA, SQIVND (reference sequence). The CDR3 totals 14 residues. The full variable domain, with the rest looked up from reference TRBV19 and TRBJ1-2, is DGGITQSPKYLFRKEGQNVTLSCEQNLNHDAMYWYRQDPGQGLRLIYYSQIVNDFQKGDIAEGYSVSREKKESFPLTVTSAQKNPTAFYLCASSPGQMIYGYTFGSGTRLTVV.

V gene TRBV6-2 or TRBV6-3 combines with J gene TRBJ1-2, with D possibly TRBD1 on 5 matching bases. CDR1 is MNHEY, CDR2 SVGEGT, per germline. Trimming stripped 4 bases from V and 4 bases from J, with 13 bases between. This CDR3 contains 14 residues. CDR3: CASSLQQDSYGYTF. The CDR3 DNA follows: TGTGCCAGCAGTTTGCAACAGGATTCCTATGGCTACACCTTC.

Here the CDR3 DNA reads TGCGCCAGCATCTCGCAGGGTAGCTCCTACAATGAGCAGTTCTTC. Amino acids: CASISQGSSYNEQFF. The V gene is TRBV5-1, the J gene TRBJ2-1; possible D gene TRBD1, 5 bases. Germline lookup yields CDR1 SGHRS and CDR2 YFSETQ. The CDR3 contains 15 residues. Trimming cost V 6 bases and J 0 bases, with 13 bases left between them.